Listed below are T cell receptor beta chains from one sample, sequenced in a study of blood T cell repertoires in COVID-19. Produced via immunoSEQ multiplex PCR; TCRdb's table is partial and in-frame only. The data show 200,000 to 250,000 clones, with less than 90% seen just once and about 5.9% held by the top ten. Sequencing input: peripheral blood. Every receptor here comes from a man aged 55 to 69 with acute or convalescent COVID-19. Each CDR3 is given with its conserved first and last residue. A D gene is named only where the DNA matches it firmly. Size is omitted from some rows. Given values are once, few, many or a class for expanded clones.

TRBJ2-5 | TRBD1 | TRBV15 | . | TGTGCCACCAGCACGGACAGGGGGCTGGAGACCCAGTACTTC | CATSTDRGLETQYF
TRBJ1-6 | TRBD1 | TRBV7-2 | . | TGTGCCAGCAGCACAAACAGGGGGGTATCACCCCTCCACTTT | CASSTNRGVSPLHF
TRBJ2-1 | . | TRBV5-1 | . | TGCGCCAGCAGCCAGCTCGCTGAGGCGAGGAGTGAGCAGTTCTTC | CASSQLAEARSEQFF
TRBJ2-1 | TRBD2 | TRBV9 | . | TGTGCCAGCGCCCTAGCGGGTAGTTACAATGAGCAGTTCTTC | CASALAGSYNEQFF
TRBJ1-5 | . | TRBV6-1 | few | TGTGCCAGCAGTGAATTCAGGATGCTCGGAAGCAATCAGCCCCAGCATTTT | CASSEFRMLGSNQPQHF
TRBJ1-2 | . | TRBV4-1 | . | TGCGCCAGCAGCCAAGATCCCGACGCAGGCTATGGCTACACCTTC | CASSQDPDAGYGYTF
TRBJ2-1 | . | TRBV6-6 | . | TGTGCCAGCAGTTCCAGGGTAGCGGTCCCGTTCTTC | CASSSRVAVPFF
TRBJ2-1 | TRBD2 | TRBV19 | once | TGTGCCACCGGGACGGGTATAGCGGGAGGGCTCCATGAGCAGTTCTTC | CATGTGIAGGLHEQFF
TRBJ2-5 | TRBD1 | TRBV15 | . | TGTGCCACCAGCAGGCCGGACAGGGGGGATGAGACCCAGTACTTC | CATSRPDRGDETQYF
TRBJ2-3 | . | TRBV7-9 | . | TGTGCCAGCAGCTCACAGCCCACAGATACGCAGTATTTT | CASSSQPTDTQYF
TRBJ1-1 | . | TRBV12-5 | . | TGTGCTAGTGGCCCCCCCGGCACTGAAGCTTTCTTT | CASGPPGTEAFF
TRBJ2-2 | . | TRBV11-3 | . | TGTGCCAGCAGCTCCACGGGGACCGGGGAGCTGTTTTTT | CASSSTGTGELFF
TRBJ2-2 | . | TRBV12-5 | once | TGTGCTAGTGGTTTATCGGGGTCGAACACCGGGGAGCTGTTTTTT | CASGLSGSNTGELFF
TRBJ2-5 | TRBD2 | TRBV7-9 | . | TGTGCCAGCAGCCCCCGGACTAGCGGGAGCGAGACCCAGTACTTC | CASSPRTSGSETQYF
TRBJ1-5 | . | TRBV19 | . | TGTGCCAGTAGTATCAGGGATCAGCCCCAGCATTTT | CASSIRDQPQHF
TRBJ2-2 | . | TRBV24-1 | . | TGTGCCACCAGTGATTACCCAGCCGGGTCCGGGGAGCTGTTTTTT | CATSDYPAGSGELFF
TRBJ1-1 | . | TRBV29-1 | . | TGCAGCGTTGGGGGGGAAGGGCAGGAAGCTTTCTTT | CSVGGEGQEAFF
TRBJ1-5 | . | TRBV19 | . | TGTGCCAGTAGTCCGTTAGGGAGGGGAAAGAATCAGCCCCAGCATTTT | CASSPLGRGKNQPQHF
TRBJ2-7 | . | TRBV4-3 | . | TGCGCCAGCAGCCAAGATTGGCAAGGGGGGGCCTACGAGCAGTACTTC | CASSQDWQGGAYEQYF
TRBJ2-3 | . | TRBV4-2 | . | TGTGCCAGCAGCCAAGAGCGGTTCTCCACAGATACGCAGTATTTT | CASSQERFSTDTQYF
TRBJ2-1 | . | TRBV2 | . | TGTGCCAGCAGTGAATCTTCCAGGGTGGCATACAATGAGCAGTTCTTC | CASSESSRVAYNEQFF
TRBJ2-7 | . | TRBV10-3 | . | TGTGCCATCGGGGGCTTCGGGGCCTACGAGCAGTACTTC | CAIGGFGAYEQYF
TRBJ2-5 | TRBD1 | TRBV5-1 | . | TGCGCCAGCAGCTTAACCGGGACAGGGGGCGAGGAGACCCAGTACTTC | CASSLTGTGGEETQYF
TRBJ1-2 | . | TRBV2 | . | TGTGCCAGCAGTGAAAGGGGCGCTGGGTTTGGCTATGGCTACACCTTC | CASSERGAGFGYGYTF
TRBJ2-2 | TRBD1 | TRBV7-9 | . | TGTGCCAGCAGCCTCTACCGGGACAGAGCCACCGGGGAGCTGTTTTTT | CASSLYRDRATGELFF
TRBJ1-1 | . | TRBV29-1 | . | TGCAGCGTTGTCCCGCAGGGGAGGGGTGCTTTCTTT | CSVVPQGRGAFF
TRBJ1-2 | . | TRBV7-9 | . | TGTGCCACCCCTCTGAACAGAGTCCCCGGGAATGGCTACACCTTC | CATPLNRVPGNGYTF
TRBJ1-6 | TRBD1 | TRBV4-1 | . | TGCGCCAGCAGCCCCGGACAGGGGTCCGTCTCACCCCTCCACTTT | CASSPGQGSVSPLHF
TRBJ2-1 | TRBD2 | TRBV11-2 | . | TGTGCCAGCAGCCGGCTAGCGGGACCTTACAATGAGCAGTTCTTC | CASSRLAGPYNEQFF
TRBJ1-5 | TRBD1 | TRBV6-5 | . | TGTGCCTCAAGGGGGCTCAATAGCAATCAGCCCCAGCATTTT | CASRGLNSNQPQHF
TRBJ1-5 | . | TRBV24-1 | . | TGTGCCACCAGTGATTCCAGGGGAATTCAGCCCCAGCATTTT | CATSDSRGIQPQHF
TRBJ1-3 | . | TRBV19 | . | TGTGCCAGTACCGCCGGCCGGGGCTCTGGAAACACCATATATTTT | CASTAGRGSGNTIYF
TRBJ1-3 | . | TRBV10-3 | . | TGTGCCGCCTACTCTGGAAACACCATATATTTT | CAAYSGNTIYF
TRBJ2-1 | TRBD2 | TRBV7-9 | . | TGTGCCAGCAAGGTAGCGGGAGGGTGGCCAAATGAGCAGTTCTTC | CASKVAGGWPNEQFF
TRBJ1-4 | . | TRBV6-1 | . | TGTGCCAGCAGTGAAGGCGGGAACAGGGAAAAACTGTTTTTT | CASSEGGNREKLFF
TRBJ2-5 | . | TRBV30 | . | TGTGCCTGGAGTGTAACCAGAGAGACCCAGTACTTC | CAWSVTRETQYF
TRBJ1-1 | . | TRBV28 | . | TGTGCCAGCAGAACTTATGACAGATTTAGACCGACGAACACTGAAGCTTTCTTT | CASRTYDRFRPTNTEAFF
TRBJ1-6 | . | TRBV3-1/TRBV3-2 | . | TGTGCCAGCAGCCGGTACGTGGGGGGAAGCAATTCACCCCTCCACTTT | CASSRYVGGSNSPLHF
TRBJ1-4 | . | TRBV9 | . | TGTGCCAGCAGCGACGTTCCAGGGGCTGAAAAACTGTTTTTT | CASSDVPGAEKLFF
TRBJ1-1 | . | TRBV6-4 | once | TGTGCCAGCAGTGAGGCCGTAGAGCGGATGCCTTCGTCAGCTTTCTTT | CASSEAVERMPSSAFF
TRBJ1-3 | TRBD1 | TRBV11-2 | . | TGTGCCAGCAGCTTCGGGACAGTTGGAAACACCATATATTTT | CASSFGTVGNTIYF
TRBJ2-3 | . | TRBV9 | . | TGTGCCAGCAGCGGTCCAAGCCGGTTCCGAGCTAGCACAGATACGCAGTATTTT | CASSGPSRFRASTDTQYF
TRBJ1-5 | . | TRBV4-3 | . | TGCGCCAGCAGCCCCTCGGCGGAAGGGGCGAATCAGCCCCAGCATTTT | CASSPSAEGANQPQHF
TRBJ2-2 | . | TRBV21-1 | . | TGTGCCAGCAGCAACTCTACAGCCGGGACTAGCGGGGACACCGGGGAGCTGTTTTTT | CASSNSTAGTSGDTGELFF
TRBJ2-1 | . | TRBV7-2 | . | TGTGCCAGCCGGCGGAGCTCCTACAATGAGCAGTTCTTC | CASRRSSYNEQFF
TRBJ2-3 | . | TRBV5-6 | few | TGTGCCAGCAGCTTGTACGCACAGAGCACAGATACGCAGTATTTT | CASSLYAQSTDTQYF
TRBJ2-3 | . | TRBV10-3 | . | TGTGCCATCAGTCCCGACTCTCAGGGAACAGATACGCAGTATTTT | CAISPDSQGTDTQYF
TRBJ1-6 | TRBD1 | TRBV5-1 | . | TGCGCCAGCAGTTCCTCCGAAAACCGGGACAGGGGACTGACCCTCCACTTT | CASSSSENRDRGLTLHF
TRBJ2-3 | TRBD1 | TRBV4-1 | few | TGCGCCAGCAGCCTCCGGACAGGGTTCACAGATACGCAGTATTTT | CASSLRTGFTDTQYF
TRBJ2-5 | TRBD1 | TRBV3-1/TRBV3-2 | . | TGTGCCAGCACCAGACAGGGGGAAATGGAGACCCAGTACTTC | CASTRQGEMETQYF
TRBJ2-1 | TRBD2 | TRBV5-6 | few | TGTGCCAGCAGCTTACCGGGACTGAGGAGCGGGAGGAGCTACAATGAGCAGTTCTTC | CASSLPGLRSGRSYNEQFF
TRBJ2-2 | . | TRBV7-2 | . | TGTGCCAGCAGCTTAGCGAGCGCATGGGGAGGCGGGGAGCTGTTTTTT | CASSLASAWGGGELFF